These 21 T cell receptor beta chains were sequenced from one sample in a study of CD8 T cells in Susac syndrome. RNA in amounts of roughly 0.5 to 1 ug was reverse transcribed with random hexamers. TCRdb used MiXCR to reprocess the immunoSEQ multiplex PCR reads, holding one entry per CDR3 protein. Of about 200,000 distinct CDR3 sequences in the sample, 85% to 95% are singletons; the top ten hold 0.082%. Sequencing input: CD4+ T cells from PBMCs. The receptors stem from a human donor with multiple sclerosis.

The V and J genes are TRBV20-1 and TRBJ2-5, with D possibly called TRBD1 or TRBD2 (5 bases each). There are 14 residues in the CDR3. The V and J ends lost 1 base and 5 bases respectively, with 14 bases between them. Germline CDR1 is DFQATT and CDR2 is SNEGSKA (reference sequence). The CDR3 sequence: CSARAGTGRETQYF. The CDR3 DNA follows: TGCAGTGCTAGAGCGGGGACCGGTAGGGAGACCCAGTACTTC.

The CDR3 DNA follows: TGTGCCAGCAGCGTAGCCGGGGGCCTCTACAATGAGCAGTTCTTC. It codes for CASSVAGGLYNEQFF. The gene calls are TRBV9 and TRBJ2-1, with D possibly being TRBD1 or TRBD2 (6 bases each). The V gene's germline CDR1 is SGDLS and CDR2 YYNGEE. Between the trimmed V and J ends, which lost 0 bases and 3 bases, there was a span of 10 bases. The CDR3 is made up of 15 amino acids.

The chain couples TRBV6-5 to TRBJ1-4, with TRBD1 as a possible D gene (5 bases). CDR1 MNHEY and CDR2 SVGAGI come from the germline V gene. The V end lost 1 base, the J end lost 6 bases, and 18 bases lay between the germline ends. This CDR3 spans 17 amino acids. The CDR3 here is CASSYLAGVGRDEKLFF. In nucleotides, the CDR3 is TGTGCCAGCAGTTACTTGGCGGGGGTAGGGCGGGATGAAAAACTGTTTTTT.

Only one count was recorded for this clonotype. This sequence joins TRBV10-3 and TRBJ2-5; 7 bases line up with TRBD1. The V segment lost 2 bases and the J segment 4 bases; nucleotides outside the gene matches: 1. In germline, CDR1 is ENHRY, CDR2 SYGVKD. The CDR3 is made up of 13 amino acids. CDR3 DNA: TGTGCCATCAGTGAGGGGACAGTAGAGACCCAGTACTTC. It translates to CAISEGTVETQYF.

The chain carries TRBV9 and TRBJ2-5; D possibly corresponds to TRBD2 (6 bases). The CDR3 loop spans 15 amino acids. Germline V CDR1 and CDR2: SGDLS, YYNGEE. Trimming stripped 0 bases from V and 5 bases from J, with 14 bases between. CDR3 nucleotide sequence: TGTGCCAGCAGCGTAGGTCATCTCGCGGGGGAGACCCAGTACTTC. Protein: CASSVGHLAGETQYF. Filled out from reference TRBV9 and TRBJ2-5, the complete variable domain reads DSGVTQTPKHLITATGQRVTLRCSPRSGDLSVYWYQQSLDQGLQFLIQYYNGEERAKGNILERFSAQQFPDLHSELNLSSLELGDSALYFCASSVGHLAGETQYFGPGTRLLVL.

V and J are TRBV20-1 and TRBJ1-1, with 7 positions matching TRBD1. The CDR3 contains 12 residues. V trimming: 5 bases; J trimming: 4 bases; junction bases outside the gene matches: 4. The germline V gene encodes CDR1 DFQATT and CDR2 SNEGSKA (reference sequence). CDR3 nucleotides: TGCAGTGCTGCAGGGGGACTCACTGAAGCTTTCTTT. Its protein product is CSAAGGLTEAFF.

This chain links TRBV27 with TRBJ2-5; D is possibly TRBD1 or TRBD2 (5 bases each). The V gene lost 8 bases and the J gene lost 5 bases, with 15 bases spanning the gap. The CDR3 has 13 amino acids. CDR1 is MNHEY, CDR2 SMNVEV, per germline (reference sequence). The CDR3 DNA reads as TGTGCCAGCCGGGGCCGAGCAATGGAGACCCAGTACTTC. Translation: CASRGRAMETQYF.

The chain couples TRBV9 to TRBJ2-2; 8 nucleotides line up with TRBD2. V was clipped by 2 bases and J by 7 bases; unmatched bases: 7. The CDR3 is made up of 15 amino acids. Germline lookup yields CDR1 SGDLS and CDR2 YYNGEE. CDR3 in amino acids: CASSVQLAEGGELFF. CDR3 DNA sequence: TGTGCCAGCAGCGTGCAACTAGCGGAAGGCGGGGAGCTGTTTTTT.

This chain connects TRBV15 to TRBJ2-5, with D perhaps matching TRBD1 or TRBD2 (6 bases each). The CDR3 loop spans 17 amino acids. Germline lookup yields CDR1 LNHNV and CDR2 YYDKDF (reference sequence). The V gene lost 3 bases and the J gene lost 8 bases, with 25 bases spanning the gap. The CDR3 is CATSSHSSGARIKTQYF. DNA for the CDR3: TGTGCCACCAGCAGTCACTCGTCGGGGGCCCGAATAAAAACCCAGTACTTC.

The chain has TRBV5-4 and TRBJ2-5; tentative D call: TRBD1 (6 bases). CDR1 and CDR2 (germline): SGHNT, YYREEE (reference sequence). V was clipped by 0 bases and J by 2 bases, with 14 bases between them. The CDR3 contains 16 residues. The CDR3 DNA reads TGTGCCAGCAGCTTGGACCTGGGGGCAGGTCAAGAGACCCAGTACTTC. The encoded protein is CASSLDLGAGQETQYF.

The chain has TRBV25-1 and TRBJ1-2, with 8 bases aligning to TRBD1. Germline assignment: CDR1 MGHDK and CDR2 SYGVNS. CDR3 length: 15 residues. Trimming at V came to 4 bases and at J to 8 bases, leaving 12 bases not matched to a gene. CDR3 protein: CASSAPGGGTRGYTF. For the CDR3, the DNA is TGTGCCAGCAGTGCACCAGGGGGCGGCACAAGGGGCTACACCTTC.

J is TRBJ2-1 and V is TRBV5-1; no reliable D call. V lost 0 bases to trimming and J lost 0 bases, with 10 bases between them. The length of the CDR3 is 16 residues. Germline lookup yields CDR1 SGHRS and CDR2 YFSETQ. The CDR3 nucleotides are TGCGCCAGCAGCTTGGTGGGCTGGGACTCCTACAATGAGCAGTTCTTC. It translates to CASSLVGWDSYNEQFF. Drawing the rest from reference TRBV5-1 and TRBJ2-1, the complete variable domain is KAGVTQTPRYLIKTRGQQVTLSCSPISGHRSVSWYQQTPGQGLQFLFEYFSETQRNKGNFPGRFSGRQFSNSRSEMNVSTLELGDSALYLCASSLVGWDSYNEQFFGPGTRLTVL.

This clonotype was counted a single time. The rearrangement joins TRBV4-2 to TRBJ1-1, with D perhaps matching TRBD1 (5 bases). The CDR3 sequence is 15 residues long. CDR1 is LGHNA and CDR2 is YNFKEQ in the germline V gene. V was pared by 3 bases and J by 4 bases, with 15 bases between. CDR3 bases: TGTGCCAGCAGCCATGCACAGGTTCAACCCACTGAAGCTTTCTTT. As protein: CASSHAQVQPTEAFF.

This chain uses TRBV20-1 with TRBJ2-1; no firm D call. This CDR3 is 15 amino acids long. Germline-derived CDR1 and CDR2 are DFQATT and SNEGSKA (reference sequence). Trimming took 1 base from V and 2 from J, leaving 12 bases between them. DNA of the CDR3: TGCAGTGCTAGAGGGGAAGTCAACCCCTACAATGAGCAGTTCTTC. It specifies CSARGEVNPYNEQFF.

This clonotype has only one observation. The V call is TRBV6-5, the J call TRBJ1-2; no firm D call. Trimming stripped 2 bases from V and 7 bases from J, with 11 bases between. Germline lookup yields CDR1 MNHEY and CDR2 SVGAGI. The CDR3 covers 13 residues. CDR3 loop: CASSYHVRAGYTF. The CDR3 DNA reads TGTGCCAGCAGTTACCATGTACGGGCTGGCTACACCTTC.

The V and J genes are TRBV18 and TRBJ1-4, with D perhaps TRBD1 (5 bases). This CDR3 is built from 14 residues. V was pared by 3 bases and J by 5 bases, with 10 bases between. Germline assignment: CDR1 KGHSH and CDR2 LQKENI. The CDR3 region is CASSPRRENEKLFF. CDR3 in DNA: TGTGCCAGCTCACCGCGCAGGGAGAATGAAAAACTGTTTTTT.

The chain carries TRBV3-1 and TRBJ1-2, with TRBD1 as a possible D gene (6 bases). Trimming removed 6 bases from V and 8 bases from J, with 16 bases in between. Germline values: CDR1 LGHDT, CDR2 YNNKEL (reference sequence). The CDR3 contains 13 residues. The CDR3 DNA follows: TGTGCCAGCAGTTATGTCGGGGGGCGCGGCTACACCTTC. It specifies CASSYVGGRGYTF.

The CDR3 spells CATSRDGWDRDTYEQYV. The CDR3 coding sequence is TGTGCCACCAGCAGAGATGGGTGGGACAGGGATACCTACGAGCAGTACGTC. The J gene is TRBJ2-7, the V gene TRBV15, with 9 bases identical to TRBD1. The CDR3 consists of 17 residues. Germline CDR1 LNHNV, CDR2 YYDKDF (reference sequence). Losses at the gene ends were 0 bases for V and 2 bases for J; bases not matched to a gene: 8.

The rearrangement uses TRBV7-8 and TRBJ1-2, with a tentative D call TRBD1 (5 bases). The CDR3 covers 11 residues. Between the trimmed V and J ends, which lost 8 bases and 7 bases, there was a span of 11 bases. Germline V gene sequence: CDR1 SGHVS, CDR2 FQNEAQ. The CDR3 DNA reads TGTGCCAGCGGGGGAACGGGTGGCTACACCTTC. Its protein product is CASGGTGGYTF. The full variable domain, completed using reference TRBV7-8 and TRBJ1-2, is GAGVSQSPRYKVAKRGQDVALRCDPISGHVSLFWYQQALGQGPEFLTYFQNEAQLDKSGLPSDRFFAERPEGSVSTLKIQRTQQEDSAVYLCASGGTGGYTFGSGTRLTVV.

The chain joins TRBV29-1 to TRBJ1-4; D not certain. Per germline, CDR1 SQVTM and CDR2 ANQGSEA. Trimming left V 4 bases short and J 7 bases short, with 13 bases between. The CDR3 extends over 13 amino acids. Written as DNA, the CDR3 is TGCAGCGTTGTGACCGGGATACGTGAAAAACTGTTTTTT. Protein: CSVVTGIREKLFF. Supplemented by reference TRBV29-1 and TRBJ1-4, the full variable domain reads SAVISQKPSRDICQRGTSLTIQCQVDSQVTMMFWYRQQPGQSLTLIATANQGSEATYESGFVIDKFPISRPNLTFSTLTVSNMSPEDSSIYLCSVVTGIREKLFFGSGTQLSVL.

This chain links TRBV27 with TRBJ2-3; the D gene is possibly TRBD2 (5 bases). The CDR3 totals 13 residues. The V end lost 4 bases, the J end lost 8 bases, and 13 bases lay between the germline ends. CDR1 and CDR2 from the germline V gene are MNHEY and SMNVEV (reference sequence). CDR3 bases: TGTGCCAGCAGTTACCCCCTTCGGGGTACGCAGTATTTT. Protein product: CASSYPLRGTQYF.